These 25 T cell receptor beta chains were sequenced from one sample in a study of blood T cell repertoires in COVID-19. Generated by immunoSEQ multiplex PCR, the TCRdb table keeps only in-frame clones and is missing some. The table lists some 180,000 clones, roughly 84% of them singletons, with more than 3% in the top ten. The sample taken for sequencing was PBMCs or T cells enriched from blood (not recorded which). The receptors come from a woman in her twenties or thirties who had been exposed to COVID-19.

The chain couples TRBV12-3 or TRBV12-4 to TRBJ1-2, with D possibly matching TRBD1 (5 bases). The CDR3 is 13 amino acids. V dropped 6 bases and J dropped 3 bases, with 11 bases sitting between them. The CDR3 DNA sequence: TGTGCCAGCAGAAGGGGCTTAGACTATGGCTACACCTTC. This translates into CASRRGLDYGYTF.

J is TRBJ2-3 and V is TRBV19, with D unresolved. The CDR3 has 12 amino acids. Germline V CDR1 and CDR2: LNHDA, SQIVND (reference sequence). V lost 10 bases to trimming and J lost 1 base, with 9 bases between them. CDR3 residues: CATLTRTDTQYF. The CDR3 DNA sequence: TGTGCCACTCTGACACGCACAGATACGCAGTATTTT.

The genes are TRBV19 and TRBJ2-7; the match to TRBD1 covers 9 bases. The CDR3 is 16 amino acids. The V gene end was trimmed by 10 bases and the J gene end by 2 bases; junction bases not matched to a gene: 15. Germline V CDR1 and CDR2: LNHDA, SQIVND (reference sequence). CDR3 region: CATKPIHRGQPYEQYF. The CDR3 region has the DNA TGTGCCACCAAGCCAATCCACAGGGGGCAACCCTACGAGCAGTACTTC.

The rearrangement links TRBV6-5 to TRBJ1-3; TRBD1 matches 8 bases. The CDR3 is 14 amino acids. V shed 5 bases and J 7 bases; nucleotides not matched to a gene: 7. CDR1 MNHEY and CDR2 SVGAGI come from the germline V gene. CDR3 amino acids: CASSPDRDWNTIYF. In DNA form, the CDR3 reads TGTGCCAGCAGTCCGGACAGGGATTGGAACACCATATATTTT.

The gene calls are TRBV7-9 and TRBJ1-1; tentative D call: TRBD1 (6 bases). The CDR3 consists of 13 residues. The V gene's germline CDR1 is SEHNR and CDR2 FQNEAQ (reference sequence). V dropped 4 bases and J dropped 8 bases, with 14 bases sitting between them. In DNA, the CDR3 is TGTGCCAGCAGCTCTAACCGGGACAAAGAAGCTTTCTTT. Its translation is CASSSNRDKEAFF.

The V and J genes are TRBV11-2 and TRBJ2-3; D not resolved. V dropped 6 bases and J dropped 0 bases, with 16 bases sitting between them. The CDR3 contains 16 residues. CDR1 and CDR2 from the germline V gene are SGHAT and FQNNGV. CDR3 loop: CASSAITGGSTDTQYF. The CDR3 DNA is TGTGCCAGCAGTGCAATTACTGGCGGAAGCACAGATACGCAGTATTTT.

A single count supports this clone. This chain links TRBV29-1 with TRBJ1-1; perhaps TRBD1 as D (5 bases). Between the trimmed V and J ends, which lost 4 bases and 0 bases, there was a span of 9 bases. Germline loops: CDR1 SQVTM, CDR2 ANQGSEA. The CDR3 length is 13 residues. CDR3 amino acids: CSVVQGMNTEAFF. The CDR3 DNA sequence: TGCAGCGTTGTCCAGGGTATGAACACTGAAGCTTTCTTT.

The chain couples TRBV4-3 to TRBJ2-3, with 11 bases identical to TRBD1. The CDR3 contains 22 residues. Germline lookup yields CDR1 LGHNA and CDR2 YSLEER. Trimming removed 0 bases from V and 7 bases from J; junction bases left unmatched: 24. CDR3 sequence: CASSQDSPLVVADRGRSYTQYF. As DNA, the CDR3 is TGCGCCAGCAGCCAAGATTCTCCGTTAGTTGTGGCGGACAGGGGGCGTTCGTATACGCAGTATTTT.

V gene TRBV9 combines with J gene TRBJ2-1; D is possibly TRBD2 (5 bases). Trimming took off 2 bases at V and 8 bases at J, with 20 bases between the two ends. The CDR3 loop spans 16 amino acids. The germline V gene encodes CDR1 SGDLS and CDR2 YYNGEE. In nucleotides, the CDR3 is TGTGCCAGCAGCGTCCCGAAGGGAGCGGTCGGAGATGAGCAGTTCTTC. Translated: CASSVPKGAVGDEQFF.

This chain joins TRBV5-8 and TRBJ1-1; TRBD1 matches at 8 bases. CDR3 length equals 15 residues. The germline V gene has CDR1 SGHTS and CDR2 YDEGEE. With 5 bases clipped from V and 5 bases from J, the junction kept 11 bases outside the gene matches. The CDR3 spells CASSRWTGLGTEAFF. CDR3 sequence (DNA): TGTGCCAGCAGTCGGTGGACAGGGCTCGGTACTGAAGCTTTCTTT.

The genes are TRBV11-2 and TRBJ1-1; D unclear. The CDR3 consists of 12 residues. Germline V gives CDR1 SGHAT, CDR2 FQNNGV. V lost 6 bases and J 4 bases, leaving 9 bases between the germline ends. CDR3 residues: CASRSAGTEAFF. CDR3 nucleotide sequence: TGTGCCAGCAGGTCCGCGGGCACTGAAGCTTTCTTT.

The genes are TRBV19 and TRBJ1-5; D is perhaps TRBD1 (6 bases). The CDR3 loop spans 13 amino acids. Germline-derived CDR1 and CDR2 are LNHDA and SQIVND (reference sequence). V was pared by 5 bases and J by 4 bases, with 9 bases between. For the CDR3, the DNA is TGTGCCAGTAGTCTCGACAGGAATCAGCCCCAGCATTTT. The encoded protein is CASSLDRNQPQHF.

The chain has TRBV18 and TRBJ1-6; 10 bases are a match to TRBD1. The CDR3 contains 15 residues. Looked up from germline, CDR1 is KGHSH and CDR2 is LQKENI. V was clipped by 6 bases and J by 8 bases; unmatched bases: 7. The CDR3 bases are TGTGCCAGCTCCCGTGGGACAGGGGTGGATTCACCCCTCCACTTT. Translation: CASSRGTGVDSPLHF.

V usage is TRBV19 and J usage is TRBJ2-2; D may be TRBD2 (7 bases). CDR1 and CDR2 from the germline V gene are LNHDA and SQIVND (reference sequence). The CDR3 has 18 amino acids. V was shortened by 6 bases and J by 0 bases, with 20 bases between the two germline ends. CDR3 loop: CASSKESRGPANTGELFF. In DNA form, the CDR3 reads TGTGCCAGTAGCAAAGAGTCGCGGGGGCCGGCGAACACCGGGGAGCTGTTTTTT.

This clone was seen a handful of times. This rearrangement joins TRBV6-5 to TRBJ1-2, with D unclear. V lost 6 bases and J lost 6, with 14 bases in between. The CDR3 is 13 amino acids. Germline V gives CDR1 MNHEY, CDR2 SVGAGI. CDR3 nucleotides: TGTGCCAGCAGATCCCCGGGTTCGAATGGCTACACCTTC. Its protein is CASRSPGSNGYTF.

The chain uses TRBV7-9 and TRBJ2-1; D unresolved. In germline, CDR1 is SEHNR, CDR2 FQNEAQ (reference sequence). The CDR3 covers 18 residues. The V and J ends lost 4 bases and 0 bases respectively, with 19 bases between them. CDR3 nucleotides: TGTGCCAGCAGCTCCGCTACGACCGGCGGAAGCTCCTACAATGAGCAGTTCTTC. It yields the protein CASSSATTGGSSYNEQFF. Drawing the rest from reference TRBV7-9 and TRBJ2-1, the complete variable domain is DTGVSQNPRHKITKRGQNVTFRCDPISEHNRLYWYRQTLGQGPEFLTYFQNEAQLEKSRLLSDRFSAERPKGSFSTLEIQRTEQGDSAMYLCASSSATTGGSSYNEQFFGPGTRLTVL.

This chain links TRBV30 with TRBJ2-2; 8 nucleotides match TRBD1. CDR1 is GTSNPN and CDR2 is SVGIG in the germline V gene (reference sequence). V was clipped by 0 bases and J by 3 bases; unmatched bases: 6. This CDR3 has 16 amino acids. CDR3 loop: CAWSVTSTGDTGELFF. CDR3 DNA: TGTGCCTGGAGTGTCACATCGACAGGGGACACCGGGGAGCTGTTTTTT.

The chain couples TRBV19 to TRBJ2-5, with a weak D call TRBD2 (6 bases). This CDR3 region has 16 residues. Germline V gene sequence: CDR1 LNHDA, CDR2 SQIVND (reference sequence). Trimming left V 3 bases short and J 5 bases short, with 19 bases between. The CDR3 sequence: CASSMGIAVEGETQYF. The CDR3 bases are TGTGCCAGTAGTATGGGAATAGCGGTGGAAGGCGAGACCCAGTACTTC.

J is TRBJ1-5 and V is TRBV27; TRBD1 might be the D (6 bases). The germline V gene has CDR1 MNHEY and CDR2 SMNVEV (reference sequence). Trimming removed 7 bases from V and 6 bases from J, with 16 bases in between. The CDR3 spans 14 residues. For the CDR3, the DNA is TGTGCCAGCAAAGGGACACCGGGAAGTCAGCCCCAGCATTTT. Translated: CASKGTPGSQPQHF.

The chain is built from TRBV10-2 and TRBJ2-5, with D possibly TRBD2 on 5 matching bases. The CDR3 has 10 residues. CDR1 is WSHSY and CDR2 is SAAADI in the germline V gene. Trimming removed 11 bases from V and 5 bases from J, with 9 bases in between. In nucleotides, the CDR3 is TGCGCCTCTGGCGGGGAGACCCAGTACTTC. Protein product: CASGGETQYF.

The chain employs TRBV2 and TRBJ1-2; D is possibly TRBD1 (6 bases). This CDR3 is built from 14 residues. Germline values: CDR1 SNHLY, CDR2 FYNNEI. The V end lost 3 bases, the J end lost 7 bases, and 15 bases lay between the germline ends. For the CDR3, the DNA is TGTGCCAGCAGTGAGCTACGGGACAATTCTGGCTACACCTTC. Translating it yields CASSELRDNSGYTF.

The chain is built from TRBV13 and TRBJ2-3; tentative D call: TRBD1 (5 bases). V was trimmed by 5 bases and J by 0 bases, leaving 24 bases between them. CDR1 is PRHDT and CDR2 is FYEKMQ in the germline V gene (reference sequence). The CDR3 has 19 residues. In DNA, the CDR3 is TGTGCCAGCAGCACCCGACAGTCCGACCTTCCACATAGCACAGATACGCAGTATTTT. Protein sequence: CASSTRQSDLPHSTDTQYF.

The CDR3 sequence: CASSLTGVNTEAFF. CDR3 DNA: TGTGCCAGCAGTCTGACAGGGGTAAACACTGAAGCTTTCTTT. The V and J genes are TRBV7-9 and TRBJ1-1, with 8 nucleotides matching TRBD1. Germline-derived CDR1 and CDR2 are SEHNR and FQNEAQ (reference sequence). The V and J ends lost 6 bases and 2 bases, in that order; junction bases with no gene match: 5. The CDR3 is 14 residues long.

The chain employs TRBV19 and TRBJ1-1; maybe TRBD1 (5 bases). This CDR3 spans 13 amino acids. V was pared by 3 bases and J by 1 base, with 6 bases between. CDR1 LNHDA and CDR2 SQIVND come from the germline V gene (reference sequence). CDR3 sequence (DNA): TGTGCCAGTAGTATTGGGGCGAACACTGAAGCTTTCTTT. Amino acids: CASSIGANTEAFF.

The chain combines TRBV20-1 with TRBJ2-2; D gene uncertain. Germline V lookup: CDR1 DFQATT, CDR2 SNEGSKA (reference sequence). V lost 5 bases and J 5 bases, leaving 6 bases between the germline ends. CDR3 length: 11 residues. The CDR3 region is CSALRTGELFF. CDR3 nucleotides: TGCAGTGCTTTGAGGACCGGGGAGCTGTTTTTT.